Listed below are T cell receptor beta chains from one sample, sequenced in a study of early T cells in non-severe SARS-CoV-2 infection. TCRdb reanalysed the 5' RACE reads using MiXCR and keeps one entry per CDR3 protein. The sample lists some 60,000 distinct CDR3 sequences, roughly 7.7% occurring once. Sequencing input: whole blood. These TCRs come from an adult who was a healthcare worker with PCR-confirmed SARS-CoV-2 infection or an uninfected control (not recorded which). Both conserved end residues are part of each CDR3. Fields, in order: V gene, D gene, clone size, J gene, CDR3 DNA, CDR3 protein. The D gene is left open where the match is weak. A row's size may be missing; if present it is once, few, many or a size class.

TRBV7-9	TRBD2	-	TRBJ2-1	TGTGCCAGCAGCTTAGGCTACGGGGGGTCAGTCAATGAGCAGTTCTTC	CASSLGYGGSVNEQFF
TRBV7-3	-	-	TRBJ1-1	TGTGCCAGCAGCTTAAGTCCGGTCACTGAAGCTTTCTTT	CASSLSPVTEAFF
TRBV5-1	-	many	TRBJ2-4	TGCGCCAGCAGCTTGGAGGCCCAAAACATTCAGTACTTC	CASSLEAQNIQYF
TRBV5-6	-	few	TRBJ2-3	TGTGCCAGCAGCTGGGGCGGATCCACAGATACGCAGTATTTT	CASSWGGSTDTQYF
TRBV20-1	TRBD2	many	TRBJ2-1	TGCAGTGCCTTCGAGTGGCGGGAGGGCCCCCATGAGCAGTTCTTC	CSAFEWREGPHEQFF
TRBV3-1	TRBD2	-	TRBJ2-5	TGTGCCAGCAGTCAAGTCCGCACTAGCGGGAGGGACGAGACCCAGTACTTC	CASSQVRTSGRDETQYF
TRBV7-2	TRBD2	-	TRBJ2-7	TGTGCCAGCACCCATGGGGCGGGAGGGTCCTACGAGCAGTACTTC	CASTHGAGGSYEQYF
TRBV3-1	TRBD1	many	TRBJ2-7	TGTGCCAGCAGCCAAGATGGGGCAGGGGGTTTTTACGAGCAGTACTTC	CASSQDGAGGFYEQYF
TRBV12-3/TRBV12-4	-	-	TRBJ1-4	TGTGCCAGCAGCCTGAACCCCTTCGGGACTAATGAAAAACTGTTTTTT	CASSLNPFGTNEKLFF
TRBV7-9	-	many	TRBJ2-1	TGTGCCAGCAGCTTGGGCGGGGGCACGGATGAGCAGTTCTTC	CASSLGGGTDEQFF
TRBV10-1	-	-	TRBJ2-3	TGCGCCAGCAGTGATCGGGTAAATACGCAGTATTTT	CASSDRVNTQYF
TRBV7-3	-	-	TRBJ2-3	TGTGCCAGCAGCTCCGAACCAGGGGAATTCACAGATACGCAGTATTTT	CASSSEPGEFTDTQYF
TRBV27	TRBD1	many	TRBJ2-3	TGTGCCAGCAGGCCGGGACAGGTCACGTATACGCAGTATTTT	CASRPGQVTYTQYF
TRBV20-1	TRBD2	-	TRBJ2-7	TGCAGTGCTAGCCCAGGGAGAGCGGGAGTCTACGAGCAGTACTTC	CSASPGRAGVYEQYF
TRBV18	TRBD1	many	TRBJ1-5	TGTGCCAGCTCACCACCGTCGTGGCAGGGGGTTCAGCCCCAGCATTTT	CASSPPSWQGVQPQHF
TRBV28	TRBD2	many	TRBJ2-2	TGTGCCAGCAGTCCCCCGGGGGCGGGAGGATTCGGGGAGCTGTTTTTT	CASSPPGAGGFGELFF
TRBV28	-	many	TRBJ2-3	TGTGCCAGCAGTTTTACAGGGTGGGGGAATACGCAGTATTTT	CASSFTGWGNTQYF
TRBV24-1	TRBD2	-	TRBJ2-1	TGTGCCACCAATGGGGCTAGCGGGAGCACTGAGCAGTTCTTC	CATNGASGSTEQFF
TRBV7-8	TRBD2	few	TRBJ2-5	TGTGCCAGCAGCAGCTCCGGGACTAGCGGGAGGGCCCGGGAGACCCAGTACTTC	CASSSSGTSGRARETQYF
TRBV27	TRBD1	-	TRBJ1-2	TGTGCCAGCAGGGGCAGGGGGTCCCCACATGGCTACACCTTC	CASRGRGSPHGYTF
TRBV6-1	TRBD1	many	TRBJ1-2	TGTGCCAGCAGCGTCCGGGACAGGGGGTATGGCTACACCTTC	CASSVRDRGYGYTF
TRBV21-1	-	-	TRBJ2-5	TGTGCCAGCAGCAAAGAGGTGTGGGAGATACGGCGAGAGACCCAGTACTTC	CASSKEVWEIRRETQYF
TRBV20-1	-	-	TRBJ2-5	TGCAGTGCTAGAAGAGAGACCCAGTACTTC	CSARRETQYF
TRBV10-3	-	few	TRBJ1-1	TGTGCCATCAACCGACAGGAGAACACTGAAGCTTTCTTT	CAINRQENTEAFF
TRBV7-9	TRBD1	many	TRBJ1-4	TGTGCCAGCAACCAACAGGGGTTTGAGGAAAAACTGTTTTTT	CASNQQGFEEKLFF
TRBV5-6	-	many	TRBJ1-2	TGTGCCAGCAGCTTGGACAACAACTATGGCTACACCTTC	CASSLDNNYGYTF
TRBV5-4	-	-	TRBJ2-1	TGTGCCAGCAGCTTGCAGGGCCCTACTCGCGAGCAGTTCTTC	CASSLQGPTREQFF
TRBV5-1	-	many	TRBJ2-7	TGCGCCAGCAGCCGTGACATACCGTACGAGCAGTACTTC	CASSRDIPYEQYF
TRBV28	-	many	TRBJ1-4	TGTGCCAGCAGTTTAGTTGGGGCCGGTAATGAAAAACTGTTTTTT	CASSLVGAGNEKLFF
TRBV7-6	TRBD2	-	TRBJ2-7	TGTGCCAGCAGCTTAGTAGGTGGGCTAGCGGGCGTACGGGACGAGCAGTACTTC	CASSLVGGLAGVRDEQYF
TRBV7-2	-	many	TRBJ1-1	TGTGCCAGCAGCTTATTGGAGGGCACGGCTGAAGCTTTCTTT	CASSLLEGTAEAFF
TRBV11-2	TRBD1	few	TRBJ2-7	TGTGCCAGCCGCTCCATCCGACCGGGACAGACCTCCTACGAGCAGTACTTC	CASRSIRPGQTSYEQYF
TRBV20-1	-	many	TRBJ1-3	TGCAGTGCTAGAGATCCTAACAGGAGCGAAAACACCATATATTTT	CSARDPNRSENTIYF
TRBV5-1	-	few	TRBJ2-3	TGCGCCAGCAGCTCCGGGACGCCAGGAGATACGCAGTATTTT	CASSSGTPGDTQYF
TRBV4-1	-	few	TRBJ2-4	TGCGCCAGCAGCCAAGTTGACAGAAACATTCAGTACTTC	CASSQVDRNIQYF
TRBV5-6	-	many	TRBJ2-1	TGTGCCAGCAGCTGGGGACCCAACGTATACAATGAGCAGTTCTTC	CASSWGPNVYNEQFF
TRBV5-5	-	-	TRBJ2-1	TGTGCCAGCAGCTTCCCCCTCGGGGGAGTTGGATGGAATGAGCAGTTCTTC	CASSFPLGGVGWNEQFF
TRBV9	-	few	TRBJ1-6	TGTGCCAGCAGCGTAGCAATCTCCCGTAATTCACCCCTCCACTTT	CASSVAISRNSPLHF
TRBV28	TRBD2	many	TRBJ2-1	TGTGCCAGCAGTTTACCCCGACTAGCGGGAGTGAATGAGCAGTTCTTC	CASSLPRLAGVNEQFF
TRBV28	TRBD2	many	TRBJ2-7	TGTGCCAGCAGTTCGACTAGCGACTCGTTGCCCTACGAGCAGTACTTC	CASSSTSDSLPYEQYF
TRBV20-1	-	-	TRBJ2-3	TGCAGTGCTAGAGTTTCCCCTCCCTACTTGGAGTATTTT	CSARVSPPYLEYF